The 9 T cell receptor beta chains below were found in one sample sequenced in a study of CD8 T cells in ankylosing spondylitis. TCRdb re-called the 5' RACE reads through MiXCR, storing one row per CDR3 protein. The sample has about 140,000 distinct CDR3 sequences; 6% to 8.5% are singletons. The sequenced sample was blood, either unsorted or a sorted T cell fraction (not recorded which). These receptors came from a female donor with ankylosing spondylitis or in good health (not recorded which).

There are many counts of this clonotype. The CDR3 nucleotides are TGCAGTGCCCGTGCGGGGGCGGTCAATTATGAGCAGTTCTTC. Encoded protein: CSARAGAVNYEQFF. The V and J genes are TRBV20-1 and TRBJ2-1; maybe TRBD2 (7 bases). CDR3 length: 14 residues. The germline V gene encodes CDR1 DFQATT and CDR2 SNEGSKA (reference sequence). V was shortened by 6 bases and J by 8 bases, with 20 bases between the two germline ends.

This chain uses TRBV4-3 with TRBJ1-5, with D tentatively TRBD1 (6 bases). With 2 bases removed from V and 2 bases from J, the gap between germline ends came to 10 bases. CDR3 length equals 15 residues. CDR1 is LGHNA, CDR2 YSLEER, per germline. This CDR3 is CASSQHRAGNQPQHF. The CDR3, as DNA: TGCGCCAGCAGCCAACACAGGGCGGGCAATCAGCCCCAGCATTTT.

This clonotype was recorded many times. The V and J genes are TRBV12-3 or TRBV12-4 and TRBJ1-1; 8 bases agree with TRBD1. There are 18 residues in the CDR3. The junction had 19 bases not matched to a gene; V was cut back by 6 bases and J by 4 bases. CDR3 sequence (DNA): TGTGCCAGCAGCCTAAGTGCAGGGGGCGTAAAAGGGGCCACTGAAGCTTTCTTT. Translation gives CASSLSAGGVKGATEAFF.

This clonotype was detected ten times or more. The rearrangement joins TRBV7-2 to TRBJ1-5; D ambiguous. V was shortened by 1 base and J by 0 bases, with 7 bases between the two germline ends. The length of the CDR3 is 15 residues. Germline CDR1 is SGHTA and CDR2 is FQGNSA. The CDR3 is CASSLDRTSNQPQHF. In DNA, the CDR3 is TGTGCCAGCAGCTTAGATCGTACTAGCAATCAGCCCCAGCATTTT.

This clonotype was seen a handful of times. Here the CDR3 reads CASSYPLGGAFF. CDR3 in DNA: TGTGCCAGCAGTTACCCTCTAGGGGGAGCTTTCTTT. This chain connects TRBV6-2 or TRBV6-3 to TRBJ1-1, with D maybe TRBD1 (6 bases). The germline gives CDR1 MNHEY, CDR2 SVGEGT. The CDR3 is 12 residues long. V was cut by 2 bases and J by 10 bases, with 11 bases left in between.

This clonotype was seen ten or more times. The chain uses TRBV5-1 and TRBJ2-7; 11 positions agree with TRBD2. The junction had 1 base not matched to a gene; V was cut back by 4 bases and J by 1 base. Germline CDR1 is SGHRS and CDR2 is YFSETQ. The length of the CDR3 is 14 residues. The CDR3 DNA sequence: TGCGCCAGCAGCGGACTAGCGGGTTCCTACGAGCAGTACTTC. This codes for CASSGLAGSYEQYF.

This clonotype was recorded a few times. The junction differs from germline at one of its ends, possibly a read error. This rearrangement joins TRBV2 to TRBJ2-3, with 8 bases that match TRBD2. This CDR3 has 18 residues. The germline gives CDR1 SNHLY, CDR2 FYNNEI. Here the CDR3 reads CARSLHAPAGGSTDTQYF. The CDR3 region has the DNA TGTGCCCGCAGCCTACATGCCCCGGCGGGGGGAAGCACAGATACGCAGTATTTT.

As regards this clonotype: It may be a read error: a sequence one base away is much more abundant. The chain links TRBV12-3 or TRBV12-4 to TRBJ2-7; no clear D gene. The ends were cut back, 5 bases at V and 3 bases at J, with 11 bases in the middle. CDR3 length equals 13 residues. CDR3 amino acids: CASSTGWDYEQYF. In DNA form, the CDR3 reads TGTGCCAGCAGTACGGGCTGGGACTACGAGCAGTACTTC.

This clonotype came up a few times. A much larger clone sits a single nucleotide away, making a read error possible. V gene TRBV29-1 combines with J gene TRBJ1-1; D remains unclear. CDR1 and CDR2 (germline): SQVTM, ANQGSEA. This CDR3 region has 13 residues. For the CDR3, the DNA is TGCGGCTCCTCCGGCCTGGGCAACACTGAAGCTTTCTTT. Its protein product is CGSSGLGNTEAFF.